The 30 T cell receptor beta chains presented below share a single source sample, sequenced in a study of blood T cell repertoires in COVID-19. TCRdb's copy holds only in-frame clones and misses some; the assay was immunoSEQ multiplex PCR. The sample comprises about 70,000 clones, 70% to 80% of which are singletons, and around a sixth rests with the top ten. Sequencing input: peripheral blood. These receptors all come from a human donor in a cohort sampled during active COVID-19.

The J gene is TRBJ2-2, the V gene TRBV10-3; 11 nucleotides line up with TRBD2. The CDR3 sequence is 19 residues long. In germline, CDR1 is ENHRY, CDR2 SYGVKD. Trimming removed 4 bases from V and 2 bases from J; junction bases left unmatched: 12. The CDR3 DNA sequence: TGTGCCATCAGTGGAGGCTCGGGGGGGACTAGCGGAAACACCGGGGAGCTGTTTTTT. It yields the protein CAISGGSGGTSGNTGELFF.

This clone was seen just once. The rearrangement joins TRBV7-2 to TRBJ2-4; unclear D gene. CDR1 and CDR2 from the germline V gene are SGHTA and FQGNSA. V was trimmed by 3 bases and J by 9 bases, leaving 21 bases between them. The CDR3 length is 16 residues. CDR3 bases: TGTGCCAGCAGCTTCTTACCCTCGATTAGTAACGGCATTCAGTACTTC. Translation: CASSFLPSISNGIQYF.

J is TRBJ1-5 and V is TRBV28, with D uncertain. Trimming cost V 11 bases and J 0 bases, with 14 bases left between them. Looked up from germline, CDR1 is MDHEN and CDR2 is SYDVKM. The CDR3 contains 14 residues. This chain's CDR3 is CAGRGMNSNQPQHF. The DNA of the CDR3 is TGTGCCGGCCGGGGAATGAATAGCAATCAGCCCCAGCATTTT.

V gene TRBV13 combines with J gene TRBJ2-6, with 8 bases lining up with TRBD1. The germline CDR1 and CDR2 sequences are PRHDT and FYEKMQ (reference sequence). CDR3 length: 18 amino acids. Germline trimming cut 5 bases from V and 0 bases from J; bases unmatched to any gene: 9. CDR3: CASSILTGGSSGANVLTF. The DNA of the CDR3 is TGTGCCAGCAGCATTCTAACAGGGGGGAGCTCTGGGGCCAACGTCCTGACTTTC.

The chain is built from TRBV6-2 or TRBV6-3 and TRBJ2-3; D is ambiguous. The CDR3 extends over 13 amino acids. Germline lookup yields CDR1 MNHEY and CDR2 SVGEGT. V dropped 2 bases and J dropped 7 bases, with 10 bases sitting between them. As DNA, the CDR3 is TGTGCCAGCAGTTACCCCGCTACTCATACGCAGTATTTT. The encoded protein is CASSYPATHTQYF.

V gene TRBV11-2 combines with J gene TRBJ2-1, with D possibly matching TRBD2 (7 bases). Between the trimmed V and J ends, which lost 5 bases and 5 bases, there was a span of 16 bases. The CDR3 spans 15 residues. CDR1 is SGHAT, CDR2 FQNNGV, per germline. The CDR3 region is CASSKQGRGDNEQFF. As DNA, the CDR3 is TGTGCCAGCAGCAAACAAGGGAGGGGGGACAATGAGCAGTTCTTC. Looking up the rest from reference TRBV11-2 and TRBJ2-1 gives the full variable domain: EAGVAQSPRYKIIEKRQSVAFWCNPISGHATLYWYQQILGQGPKLLIQFQNNGVVDDSQLPKDRFSAERLKGVDSTLKIQPAKLEDSAVYLCASSKQGRGDNEQFFGPGTRLTVL.

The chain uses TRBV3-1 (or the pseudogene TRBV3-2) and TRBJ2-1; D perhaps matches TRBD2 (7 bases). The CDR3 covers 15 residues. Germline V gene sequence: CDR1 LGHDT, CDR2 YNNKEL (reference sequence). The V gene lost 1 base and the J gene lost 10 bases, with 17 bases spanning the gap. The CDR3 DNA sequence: TGTGCCAGCAGCCAAGGGGGGGGGCTAGCAGACGAGCAGTTCTTC. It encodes CASSQGGGLADEQFF.

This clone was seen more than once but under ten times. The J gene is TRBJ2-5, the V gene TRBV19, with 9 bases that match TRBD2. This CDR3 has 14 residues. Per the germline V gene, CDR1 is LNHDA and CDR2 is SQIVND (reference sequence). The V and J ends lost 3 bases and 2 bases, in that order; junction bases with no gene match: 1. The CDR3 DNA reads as TGTGCCAGTAGTATCACTAGCGGGCAAGAGACCCAGTACTTC. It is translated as CASSITSGQETQYF.

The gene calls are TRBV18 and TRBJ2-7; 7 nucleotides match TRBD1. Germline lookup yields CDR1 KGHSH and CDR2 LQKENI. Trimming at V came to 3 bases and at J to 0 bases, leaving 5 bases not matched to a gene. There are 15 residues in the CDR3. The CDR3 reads CASSPRDSNSYEQYF. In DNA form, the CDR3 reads TGTGCCAGCTCACCCCGGGACAGTAACTCCTACGAGCAGTACTTC. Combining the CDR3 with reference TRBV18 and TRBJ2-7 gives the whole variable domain NAGVMQNPRHLVRRRGQEARLRCSPMKGHSHVYWYRQLPEEGLKFMVYLQKENIIDESGMPKERFSAEFPKEGPSILRIQQVVRGDSAAYFCASSPRDSNSYEQYFGPGTRLTVT.

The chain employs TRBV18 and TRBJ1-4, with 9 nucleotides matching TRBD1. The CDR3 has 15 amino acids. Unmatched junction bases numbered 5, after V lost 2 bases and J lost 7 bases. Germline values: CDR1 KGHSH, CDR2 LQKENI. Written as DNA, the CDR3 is TGTGCCAGCTCACCAGGAACAGGGGGCGGTGAAAAACTGTTTTTT. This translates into CASSPGTGGGEKLFF.

DNA of the CDR3: TGTGCCAGTAGTATAGCAGGGGGCTTAGGCACAGATACGCAGTATTTT. Translation: CASSIAGGLGTDTQYF. The J gene is TRBJ2-3, the V gene TRBV19; 8 positions agree with TRBD1. Per germline, CDR1 LNHDA and CDR2 SQIVND (reference sequence). The CDR3 consists of 16 residues. The J segment lost 1 base and the V segment lost 1 base, leaving 4 bases of the junction unmatched.

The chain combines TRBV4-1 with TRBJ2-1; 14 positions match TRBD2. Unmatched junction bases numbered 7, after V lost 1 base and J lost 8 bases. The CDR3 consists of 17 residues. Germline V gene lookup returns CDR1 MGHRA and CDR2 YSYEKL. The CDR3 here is CASSQGGTSGRIDEQFF. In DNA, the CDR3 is TGCGCCAGCAGCCAAGGTGGGACTAGCGGGAGAATTGATGAGCAGTTCTTC.

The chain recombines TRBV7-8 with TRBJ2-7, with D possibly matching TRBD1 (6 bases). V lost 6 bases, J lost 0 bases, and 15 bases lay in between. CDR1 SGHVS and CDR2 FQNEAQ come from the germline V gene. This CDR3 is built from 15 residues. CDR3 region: CASRQQGQSSYEQYF. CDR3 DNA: TGTGCCAGCAGGCAACAGGGCCAGAGCTCCTACGAGCAGTACTTC.

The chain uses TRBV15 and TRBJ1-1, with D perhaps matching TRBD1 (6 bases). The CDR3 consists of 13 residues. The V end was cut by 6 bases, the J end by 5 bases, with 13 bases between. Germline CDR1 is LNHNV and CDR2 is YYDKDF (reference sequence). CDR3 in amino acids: CATSSHRETEAFF. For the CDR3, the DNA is TGTGCCACCAGTAGCCACAGGGAGACTGAAGCTTTCTTT.

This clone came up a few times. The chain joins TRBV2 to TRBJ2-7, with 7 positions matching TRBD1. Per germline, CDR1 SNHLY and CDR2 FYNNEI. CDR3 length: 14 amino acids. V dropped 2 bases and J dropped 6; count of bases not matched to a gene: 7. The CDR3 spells CASSENRDSIEQYF. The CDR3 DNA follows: TGTGCCAGCAGTGAAAATAGGGACAGTATCGAGCAGTACTTC.

Here the CDR3 DNA reads TGTGCCAGCAGACGCTCGTGGAGGACTGAAGCTTTCTTT. Translation gives CASRRSWRTEAFF. This chain joins TRBV6-5 and TRBJ1-1; D not certain. Trimming removed 6 bases at V and 5 bases at J, with 13 bases between. Germline values: CDR1 MNHEY, CDR2 SVGAGI. This CDR3 is built from 13 residues.

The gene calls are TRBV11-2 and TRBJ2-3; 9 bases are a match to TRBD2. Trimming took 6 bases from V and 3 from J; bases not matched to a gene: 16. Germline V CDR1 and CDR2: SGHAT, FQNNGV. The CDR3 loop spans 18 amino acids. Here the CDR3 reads CASSLGYLAGEKTDTQYF. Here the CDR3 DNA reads TGTGCCAGCAGTCTAGGATATTTAGCGGGAGAGAAAACAGATACGCAGTATTTT.

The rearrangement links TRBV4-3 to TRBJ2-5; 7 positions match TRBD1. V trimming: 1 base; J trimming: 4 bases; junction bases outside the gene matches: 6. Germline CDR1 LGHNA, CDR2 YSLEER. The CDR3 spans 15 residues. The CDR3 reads CASSQATGWAETQYF. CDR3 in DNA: TGCGCCAGCAGCCAAGCGACAGGGTGGGCAGAGACCCAGTACTTC.

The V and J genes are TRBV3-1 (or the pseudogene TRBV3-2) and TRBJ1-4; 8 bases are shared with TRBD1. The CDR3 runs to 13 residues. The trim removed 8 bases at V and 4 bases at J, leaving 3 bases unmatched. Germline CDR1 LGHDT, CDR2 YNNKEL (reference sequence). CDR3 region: CASGQGGNEKLFF. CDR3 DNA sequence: TGTGCCAGCGGACAGGGAGGTAATGAAAAACTGTTTTTT.

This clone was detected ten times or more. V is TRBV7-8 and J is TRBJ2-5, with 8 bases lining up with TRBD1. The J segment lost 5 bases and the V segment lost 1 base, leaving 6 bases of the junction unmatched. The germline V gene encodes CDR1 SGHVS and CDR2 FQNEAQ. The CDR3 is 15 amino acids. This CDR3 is CASSLDTTGGETQYF. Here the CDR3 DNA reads TGTGCCAGCAGCTTAGACACTACAGGGGGGGAGACCCAGTACTTC.

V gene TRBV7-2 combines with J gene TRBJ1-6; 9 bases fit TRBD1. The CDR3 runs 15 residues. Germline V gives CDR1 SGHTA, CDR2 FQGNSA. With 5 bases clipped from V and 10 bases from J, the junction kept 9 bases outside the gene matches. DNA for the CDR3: TGTGCCAGCAGCCACAGGGACAGGGCAGGGTCACCCCTCCACTTT. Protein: CASSHRDRAGSPLHF. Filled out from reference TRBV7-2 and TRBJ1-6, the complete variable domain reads GAGVSQSPSNKVTEKGKDVELRCDPISGHTALYWYRQSLGQGLEFLIYFQGNSAPDKSGLPSDRFSAERTGGSVSTLTIQRTQQEDSAVYLCASSHRDRAGSPLHFGNGTRLTVT.

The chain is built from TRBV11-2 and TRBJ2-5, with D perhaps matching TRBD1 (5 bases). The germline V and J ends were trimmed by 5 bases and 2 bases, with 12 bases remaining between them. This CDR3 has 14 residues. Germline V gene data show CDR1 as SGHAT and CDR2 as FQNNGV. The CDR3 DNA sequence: TGTGCCAGCAGCCAGACAGCCAAACAAGAGACCCAGTACTTC. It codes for CASSQTAKQETQYF.

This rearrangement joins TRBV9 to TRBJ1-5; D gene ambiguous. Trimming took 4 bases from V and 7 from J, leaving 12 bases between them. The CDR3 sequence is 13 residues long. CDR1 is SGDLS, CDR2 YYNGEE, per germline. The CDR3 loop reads CASSLALGQPQHF. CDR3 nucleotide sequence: TGTGCCAGCAGCCTGGCTCTGGGCCAGCCCCAGCATTTT.

The CDR3 nucleotides are TGTGCCTGGAGTCCGGGACTAGGGTCGGAGACCCAGTACTTC. It translates to CAWSPGLGSETQYF. The chain joins TRBV30 to TRBJ2-5, with TRBD2 matching over 8 bases. The J segment lost 5 bases and the V segment lost 2 bases, leaving 7 bases of the junction unmatched. Germline-derived CDR1 and CDR2 are GTSNPN and SVGIG (reference sequence). The CDR3 length is 14 residues.

CDR3 DNA: TGTGCCAGCAGCTTAGGAGGGACAGGGGGCTTTGAAGAGACCCAGTACTTC. It yields the protein CASSLGGTGGFEETQYF. The chain uses TRBV7-9 and TRBJ2-5; 12 bases are shared with TRBD1. The germline V gene has CDR1 SEHNR and CDR2 FQNEAQ (reference sequence). The CDR3 extends over 17 amino acids. With V trimmed by 1 base and J by 3 bases, 6 bases remained unmatched.

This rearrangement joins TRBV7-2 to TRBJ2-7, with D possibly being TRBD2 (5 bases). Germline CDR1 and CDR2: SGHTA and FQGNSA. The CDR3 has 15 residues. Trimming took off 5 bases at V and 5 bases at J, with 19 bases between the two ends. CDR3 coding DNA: TGTGCCAGCAGCCCCTGGAATAGGGAGTTTAACGAGCAGTACTTC. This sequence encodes CASSPWNREFNEQYF.

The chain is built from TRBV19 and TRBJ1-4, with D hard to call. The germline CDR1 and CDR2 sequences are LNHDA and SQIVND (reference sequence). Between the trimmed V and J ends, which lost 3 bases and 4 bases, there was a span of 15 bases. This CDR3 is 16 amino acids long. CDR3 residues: CASSMRATGRNEKLFF. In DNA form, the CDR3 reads TGTGCCAGTAGTATGCGGGCAACCGGCCGTAATGAAAAACTGTTTTTT.

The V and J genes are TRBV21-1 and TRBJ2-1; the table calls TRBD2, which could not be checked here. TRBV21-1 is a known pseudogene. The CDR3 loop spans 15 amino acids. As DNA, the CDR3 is TGTGCCAGCTGTCGCATAGCGGGAAGAATGGATGAGCAGTTCTTC. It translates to CASCRIAGRMDEQFF.

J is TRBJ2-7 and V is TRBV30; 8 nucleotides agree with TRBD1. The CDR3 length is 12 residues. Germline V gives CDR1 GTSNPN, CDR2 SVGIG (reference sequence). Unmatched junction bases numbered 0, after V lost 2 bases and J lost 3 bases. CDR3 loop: CAWSTGGYEQYF. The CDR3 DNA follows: TGTGCCTGGAGTACAGGGGGCTACGAGCAGTACTTC.

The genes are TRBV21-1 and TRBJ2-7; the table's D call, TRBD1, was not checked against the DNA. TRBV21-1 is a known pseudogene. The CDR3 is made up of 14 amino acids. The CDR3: CASSGQGAHDEQYF. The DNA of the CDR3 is TGTGCCAGCAGTGGACAGGGGGCGCATGACGAGCAGTACTTC.